Described below is a single T cell receptor beta chain sequence and its context. Its antigen is still unknown. Noted time point: 20-29 weeks after completion of therapy. This entry comes from a study of T cell therapy after organ transplantation. Study-level background: About 80% of the ten patients were clinical responders. Long-term post-therapy samples: blood collected 20 to 29 weeks after completing therapy.

V gave up 4 bases and J gave up 8 bases; unmatched junction bases: 7. From germline, CDR1 is SEHNR and CDR2 FQNEAQ (reference sequence). The CDR3 covers 14 residues. The repertoire was sequenced with immunoSEQ multiplex PCR; TCRdb's copy has only in-frame clones and lacks some. Seen here are roughly 20,000 clones, around 83% observed once, and the top ten hold about a third. The source is a human patient who had received a solid organ transplant and had CMV disease. A subset of T cells may come from the graft donor. The V and J genes are TRBV7-9 and TRBJ2-1; 8 positions agree with TRBD2. The sample consisted of CD8+ T cells from blood, taken after autologous CMV-specific T cell therapy. The CDR3 protein is CASSSTPGGDEQFF. The CDR3 DNA reads as TGTGCCAGCAGCTCCACCCCGGGGGGGGATGAGCAGTTCTTC.